The sequence of this T cell receptor beta chain was determined in a study of blood T cell repertoires in COVID-19. V shed 10 bases and J shed 6 bases, with 13 bases lying between them. In germline, CDR1 is SNHLY, CDR2 FYNNEI. This CDR3 region has 13 residues. Recruits, aged roughly 18 to 89 years, lived in 24 US areas. Profiled with immunoSEQ multiplex PCR; TCRdb holds only in-frame clones, not every one. This table holds about 390,000 clones, approximately 87% found once. The chain combines TRBV2 with TRBJ1-6; D possibly corresponds to TRBD1 (6 bases). The TCR comes from a woman aged 50 to 65 who had recovered from COVID-19. What was sequenced was PBMCs or T cells enriched from blood (not recorded which). CDR3 sequence reads: CATQGRGNSPLHF. The CDR3 nucleotides are TGTGCCACCCAGGGGAGGGGTAATTCACCCCTCCACTTT.